The clone carrying this TCR beta chain was counted many times. The record originates from a study of T cell repertoires in cytomegalovirus infection. This CDR3 is built from 20 residues. Per the germline V gene, CDR1 is SGHVS and CDR2 is FQNEAQ. J gave up 0 bases and V 5 bases, and 11 bases lay outside the gene matches. TCRdb re-derived calls from the reads in MiXCR, one entry per CDR3 protein. The table shows roughly 720,000 distinct CDR3 sequences, with less than 40% occurring only once. Sequencing was performed on PBMCs. The chain links TRBV7-8 to TRBJ2-2; TRBD2 matches 14 bases. The source is a human donor in good health (CMV status not recorded). Some clones in this sample may be carry-over from other donors' samples. The CDR3, as DNA: TGTGCCAGCAGCCTCCGACTAGCGGGAGGGCCCACGTCGAACACCGGGGAGCTGTTTTTT. Amino acid sequence: CASSLRLAGGPTSNTGELFF. The full variable domain, with the rest looked up from reference TRBV7-8 and TRBJ2-2, is GAGVSQSPRYKVAKRGQDVALRCDPISGHVSLFWYQQALGQGPEFLTYFQNEAQLDKSGLPSDRFFAERPEGSVSTLKIQRTQQEDSAVYLCASSLRLAGGPTSNTGELFFGEGSRLTVL.